This entry concerns a single T cell receptor (beta chain). The data belong to a study of OX40 agonist ivuxolimab in advanced cancers. The CDR3 spans 14 residues. Germline CDR1 is ENHRY and CDR2 is SYGVKD. V lost 10 bases and J 2 bases, leaving 16 bases between the germline ends. TCRdb's copy holds only in-frame clones and misses some; the assay was immunoSEQ multiplex PCR. The repertoire holds tens of thousands of clones, with over 75% as singletons. This TCR was recovered from an adult with an advanced solid tumor such as melanoma, head and neck, liver or kidney cancer. This chain links TRBV10-3 with TRBJ2-3, with D tentatively TRBD2 (5 bases). Specimen: CD4+ or CD8+ T cells sorted from blood, collected in a trial of the OX40 agonist ivuxolimab. The CDR3 spells CATSEVTYTDTQYF. The CDR3 DNA reads as TGTGCCACCTCGGAGGTGACGTACACAGATACGCAGTATTTT.